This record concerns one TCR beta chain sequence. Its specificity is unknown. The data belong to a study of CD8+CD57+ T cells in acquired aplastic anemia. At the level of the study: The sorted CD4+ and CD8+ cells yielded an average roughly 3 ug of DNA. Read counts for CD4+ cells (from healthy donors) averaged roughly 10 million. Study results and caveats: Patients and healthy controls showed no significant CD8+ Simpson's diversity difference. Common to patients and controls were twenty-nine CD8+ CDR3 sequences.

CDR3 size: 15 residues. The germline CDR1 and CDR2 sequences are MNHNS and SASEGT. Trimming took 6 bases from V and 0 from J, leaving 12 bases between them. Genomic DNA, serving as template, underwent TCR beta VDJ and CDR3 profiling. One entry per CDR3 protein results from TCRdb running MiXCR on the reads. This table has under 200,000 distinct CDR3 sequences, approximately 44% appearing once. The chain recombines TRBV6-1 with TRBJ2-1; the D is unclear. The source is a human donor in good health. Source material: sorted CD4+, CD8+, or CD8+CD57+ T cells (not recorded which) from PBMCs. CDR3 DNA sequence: TGTGCCAGCAGCCGCCAAGCCAGCTCCTACAATGAGCAGTTCTTC. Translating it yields CASSRQASSYNEQFF.